The rows below give T cell receptor beta chains drawn from one sample of a study of T cell responses to AZD1222 COVID-19 vaccine. Repertoires were generated with immunoSEQ multiplex PCR, while TCRdb's copy carries only in-frame clones and drops some. The sample has 90,000 to 150,000 clones, around 89% seen once. Material: peripheral blood, obtained on day 0 of AZD1222 vaccination. These receptors were obtained from an adult in good health. Both conserved end residues are part of each CDR3. The order of the fields is CDR3 protein, CDR3 DNA, J gene, V gene, D gene, clone size. A D gene is named only where the DNA matches it firmly. Rows give clone size only sometimes, using once, few, many, or a class for an expanded clone.

cdr3_aa: CASSSTGGSGGYTF; cdr3_nt: TGCGCCAGCAGCAGCACCGGGGGCTCGGGCGGCTACACCTTC; j_call: TRBJ1-2; v_call: TRBV5-1; d_call: NA; clone_size: NA
cdr3_aa: CASSEGLAGADTQYF; cdr3_nt: TGTGCCAGCAGTGAAGGACTAGCGGGGGCAGATACGCAGTATTTT; j_call: TRBJ2-3; v_call: TRBV6-1; d_call: TRBD2; clone_size: NA
cdr3_aa: CASSEHGGQYF; cdr3_nt: TGTGCCAGCAGCGAACATGGTGGGCAGTACTTC; j_call: TRBJ2-7; v_call: TRBV21-1; d_call: NA; clone_size: once
cdr3_aa: CASSLSGGIGETQYF; cdr3_nt: TGTGCCAGCAGCTTAAGCGGGGGGATAGGAGAGACCCAGTACTTC; j_call: TRBJ2-5; v_call: TRBV5-4; d_call: TRBD2; clone_size: once
cdr3_aa: CASSSMTGDEQYF; cdr3_nt: TGTGCCAGCAGTTCCATGACAGGGGACGAGCAGTACTTC; j_call: TRBJ2-7; v_call: TRBV27; d_call: TRBD1; clone_size: NA
cdr3_aa: CASSARGANQPQHF; cdr3_nt: TGTGCCAGTAGCGCCCGGGGGGCAAATCAGCCCCAGCATTTT; j_call: TRBJ1-5; v_call: TRBV19; d_call: NA; clone_size: NA
cdr3_aa: CASSQENFRLNTEAFF; cdr3_nt: TGCGCCAGCAGCCAAGAGAATTTCAGATTGAACACTGAAGCTTTCTTT; j_call: TRBJ1-1; v_call: TRBV4-3; d_call: NA; clone_size: NA
cdr3_aa: CASSLWRGVSYEQYF; cdr3_nt: TGTGCCAGCAGCTTATGGCGGGGGGTCTCCTACGAGCAGTACTTC; j_call: TRBJ2-7; v_call: TRBV11-2; d_call: TRBD2; clone_size: few
cdr3_aa: CATKTGSGMNTEAFF; cdr3_nt: TGTGCCACTAAGACAGGGTCCGGCATGAACACTGAAGCTTTCTTT; j_call: TRBJ1-1; v_call: TRBV6-5; d_call: TRBD1; clone_size: NA
cdr3_aa: CASSQVDGSPLHF; cdr3_nt: TGTGCCAGCAGCCAAGTCGACGGGTCACCCCTCCACTTT; j_call: TRBJ1-6; v_call: TRBV3-1/TRBV3-2; d_call: NA; clone_size: NA
cdr3_aa: CASSLTTSSGNTIYF; cdr3_nt: TGTGCCAGCAGCTTGACAACCAGCTCTGGAAACACCATATATTTT; j_call: TRBJ1-3; v_call: TRBV5-6; d_call: NA; clone_size: NA
cdr3_aa: CASSLGGPTKSEAFF; cdr3_nt: TGCGCCAGCAGCTTGGGGGGACCCACTAAATCTGAAGCTTTCTTT; j_call: TRBJ1-1; v_call: TRBV5-1; d_call: NA; clone_size: NA
cdr3_aa: CASSRQGGDYGYTF; cdr3_nt: TGTGCCAGCAGTCGACAGGGAGGAGACTATGGCTACACCTTC; j_call: TRBJ1-2; v_call: TRBV6-5; d_call: TRBD1; clone_size: NA
cdr3_aa: CASKDRYEQYF; cdr3_nt: TGCGCCAGCAAGGATCGGTACGAGCAGTACTTC; j_call: TRBJ2-7; v_call: TRBV10-2; d_call: NA; clone_size: NA
cdr3_aa: CATSPRGRGLSSDTQYF; cdr3_nt: TGTGCCACCAGCCCACGGGGCAGGGGGCTTTCGTCTGATACGCAGTATTTT; j_call: TRBJ2-3; v_call: TRBV15; d_call: TRBD1; clone_size: few
cdr3_aa: CASSPKGAQGYTF; cdr3_nt: TGTGCCAGCAGTCCAAAGGGGGCGCAGGGCTACACCTTC; j_call: TRBJ1-2; v_call: TRBV6-5; d_call: TRBD1; clone_size: NA
cdr3_aa: CASSPYARVNTEAFF; cdr3_nt: TGTGCCAGCAGCCCGTACGCCAGGGTCAACACTGAAGCTTTCTTT; j_call: TRBJ1-1; v_call: TRBV14; d_call: NA; clone_size: once
cdr3_aa: CASSQEGGWNEAFF; cdr3_nt: TGCGCCAGCAGCCAAGAAGGGGGGTGGAATGAAGCTTTCTTT; j_call: TRBJ1-1; v_call: TRBV4-1; d_call: NA; clone_size: NA
cdr3_aa: CASSSQGNNQPQHF; cdr3_nt: TGTGCCAGCAGCTCACAGGGGAACAATCAGCCCCAGCATTTT; j_call: TRBJ1-5; v_call: TRBV7-2; d_call: TRBD1; clone_size: NA
cdr3_aa: CASSYDRGSKGYTF; cdr3_nt: TGTGCCAGCAGCTATGACAGGGGGTCAAAAGGCTACACCTTC; j_call: TRBJ1-2; v_call: TRBV7-8; d_call: TRBD1; clone_size: NA
cdr3_aa: CASRTIQGSMQPQHF; cdr3_nt: TGTGCCAGTAGGACCATACAGGGCTCGATGCAGCCCCAGCATTTT; j_call: TRBJ1-5; v_call: TRBV19; d_call: NA; clone_size: NA
cdr3_aa: CASSTRETQYF; cdr3_nt: TGTGCCAGCAGCACCCGAGAGACCCAGTACTTC; j_call: TRBJ2-5; v_call: TRBV5-4; d_call: NA; clone_size: NA
cdr3_aa: CASRAQSTSGYGYTF; cdr3_nt: TGTGCCAGCAGGGCCCAATCTACCTCAGGCTATGGCTACACCTTC; j_call: TRBJ1-2; v_call: TRBV6-5; d_call: NA; clone_size: NA
cdr3_aa: CASSHLVGVGYGYTF; cdr3_nt: TGTGCCAGCAGCCACCTGGTGGGGGTAGGCTATGGCTACACCTTC; j_call: TRBJ1-2; v_call: TRBV3-1/TRBV3-2; d_call: NA; clone_size: NA
cdr3_aa: CASSYKGAVNTEAFF; cdr3_nt: TGTGCCAGCAGTTACAAGGGGGCCGTGAACACTGAAGCTTTCTTT; j_call: TRBJ1-1; v_call: TRBV6-5; d_call: TRBD1; clone_size: NA
cdr3_aa: CASSVATRGYEQFF; cdr3_nt: TGTGCCAGCAGCGTAGCTACCCGGGGATATGAGCAGTTCTTC; j_call: TRBJ2-1; v_call: TRBV9; d_call: NA; clone_size: NA
cdr3_aa: CASSLAGGPGSTDTQYF; cdr3_nt: TGTGCCAGCAGCCTAGCGGGGGGGCCGGGGAGCACAGATACGCAGTATTTT; j_call: TRBJ2-3; v_call: TRBV27; d_call: TRBD2; clone_size: NA
cdr3_aa: CASSWVGRHNEKLFF; cdr3_nt: TGTGCCAGCAGCTGGGTTGGACGGCATAATGAAAAACTGTTTTTT; j_call: TRBJ1-4; v_call: TRBV7-9; d_call: NA; clone_size: NA
cdr3_aa: CATSVLGGFDGYTF; cdr3_nt: TGTGCCACGTCCGTTTTGGGGGGGTTCGATGGCTACACCTTC; j_call: TRBJ1-2; v_call: TRBV2; d_call: NA; clone_size: NA
cdr3_aa: CASSPVGGAVYGYTF; cdr3_nt: TGTGCCAGCAGTCCGGTAGGGGGGGCGGTCTATGGCTACACCTTC; j_call: TRBJ1-2; v_call: TRBV27; d_call: NA; clone_size: NA
cdr3_aa: CATKRGDTQYF; cdr3_nt: TGTGCCACGAAGCGGGGGGATACGCAGTATTTT; j_call: TRBJ2-3; v_call: TRBV12-3/TRBV12-4; d_call: TRBD2; clone_size: NA